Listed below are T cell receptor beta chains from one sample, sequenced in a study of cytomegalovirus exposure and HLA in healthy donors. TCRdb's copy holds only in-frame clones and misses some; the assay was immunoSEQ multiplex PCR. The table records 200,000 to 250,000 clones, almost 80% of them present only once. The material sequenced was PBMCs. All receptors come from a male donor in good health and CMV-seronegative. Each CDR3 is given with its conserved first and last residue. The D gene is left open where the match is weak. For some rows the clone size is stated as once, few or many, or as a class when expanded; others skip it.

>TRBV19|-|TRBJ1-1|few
TGTGCCAGTAGTATTATAACAGGACATAACACTGAAGCTTTCTTT
CASSIITGHNTEAFF
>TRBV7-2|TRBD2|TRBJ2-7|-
TGTGCCAGCAGCTTGTTCAGCGGGAGTGTATACGAGCAGTACTTC
CASSLFSGSVYEQYF
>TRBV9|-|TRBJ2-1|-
TGTGCCAGCAGTTGGGGGGTGGGGGACAATGAGCAGTTCTTC
CASSWGVGDNEQFF
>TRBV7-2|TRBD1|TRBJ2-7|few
TGTGCCAGCAGCTCCGCGACAGGGAACGAGCAGTACTTC
CASSSATGNEQYF
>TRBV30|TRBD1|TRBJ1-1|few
TGTGCCTGGAGTGTTGCGATAGGGGGCACCACTGAAGCTTTCTTT
CAWSVAIGGTTEAFF
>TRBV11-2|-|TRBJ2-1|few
TGTGCCAGCAGTTCTCGTTCCCCCCCTGGCAATCCGCAGTTCTTC
CASSSRSPPGNPQFF
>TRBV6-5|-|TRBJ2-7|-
TGTGCCAGCAGTTACTCGGTCGGGGCGGGACTCTCCGAGCAGTACTTC
CASSYSVGAGLSEQYF
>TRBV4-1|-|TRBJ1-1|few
TGCGCCAGCAGCCAAGCCCCAGGGTTTGAAGCTTTCTTT
CASSQAPGFEAFF
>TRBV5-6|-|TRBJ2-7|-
TGTGCCAGCAGCCGGTCCGAGACTAACTACGAGCAGTACTTC
CASSRSETNYEQYF
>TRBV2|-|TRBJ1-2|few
TGTGCCAGCACCCTTCCCTCGACACATGGCTACACCTTC
CASTLPSTHGYTF
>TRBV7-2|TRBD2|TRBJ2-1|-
TGTGCCAGCAGCGATACTAGCGGGTCTTACAATGAGCAGTTCTTC
CASSDTSGSYNEQFF
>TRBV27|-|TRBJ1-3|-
TGTGCCAGCCCCCAGGTCGACACCATATATTTT
CASPQVDTIYF
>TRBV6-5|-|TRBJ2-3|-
TGTGCCACACAGGGGGGGGGCACAGATACGCAGTATTTT
CATQGGGTDTQYF
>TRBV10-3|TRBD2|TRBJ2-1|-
TGTGCCATCAAAACTAGCGGGAGGGCCAATGAGCAGTTCTTC
CAIKTSGRANEQFF
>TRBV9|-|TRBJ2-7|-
TGTGCCAGCGGCCCCATCCAGGGTAATGACGAGCAGTACTTC
CASGPIQGNDEQYF
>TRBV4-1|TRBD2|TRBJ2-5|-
TGCGCCAGCAGCCCAAAATGGGGTAGCGGGGGGAAAGAGACCCAGTACTTC
CASSPKWGSGGKETQYF
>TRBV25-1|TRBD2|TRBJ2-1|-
TGTGCCAGCAGTGAGTTGACTAGCGGGGGTTACAATGAGCAGTTCTTC
CASSELTSGGYNEQFF
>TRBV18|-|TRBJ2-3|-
TGTGCCAGCTCACCCCGTGAGGCAGTTACAGATACGCAGTATTTT
CASSPREAVTDTQYF
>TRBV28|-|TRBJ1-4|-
TGTGCCAGCAAGCAGGTTAATGAAAAACTGTTTTTT
CASKQVNEKLFF
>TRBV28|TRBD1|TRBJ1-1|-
TGTGCCAGCTTAACAGGGGGCAACACTGAAGCTTTCTTT
CASLTGGNTEAFF
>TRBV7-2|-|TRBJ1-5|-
TGTGCCAGCAGCCCCCGGGACAATCAGCCCCAGCATTTT
CASSPRDNQPQHF
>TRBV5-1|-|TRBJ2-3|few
TGCGCCAGCAGCTTGGCTAGCACAGATACGCAGTATTTT
CASSLASTDTQYF
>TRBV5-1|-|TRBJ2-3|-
TGCGCCAGCAGCTTCGCTAGCGCTAGCACAGACACGCAGTATTTT
CASSFASASTDTQYF
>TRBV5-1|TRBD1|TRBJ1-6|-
TGCGCCAGCAGCCCCGGGACAGCTAATTCACCCCTCCACTTT
CASSPGTANSPLHF
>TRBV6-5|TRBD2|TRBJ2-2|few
TGTGCCAGCAGCCCCGATGCGGGAGGCGGGGAGCTGTTTTTT
CASSPDAGGGELFF
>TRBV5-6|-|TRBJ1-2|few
TGTGCCAGCAGCCCCACCGGGAGGGGCGGCTACACCTTC
CASSPTGRGGYTF
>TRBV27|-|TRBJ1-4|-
TGTGCCAGCAGTTTAGGGGCAGGGGCCGCTGAAAAACTGTTTTTT
CASSLGAGAAEKLFF
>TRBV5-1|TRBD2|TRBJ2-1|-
TGCGCCAGCAGCCGCAGCGGGAACAATGAGCAGTTCTTC
CASSRSGNNEQFF
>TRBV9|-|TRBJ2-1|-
TGTGCCAGCAGCGCGCTCGCAGATTACAATGAGCAGTTCTTC
CASSALADYNEQFF
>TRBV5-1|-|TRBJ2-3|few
TGCGCCAGCAGCTTGGCAGGGTGGGGCACAGATACGCAGTATTTT
CASSLAGWGTDTQYF
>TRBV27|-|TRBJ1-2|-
TGTGCCAGCAGTCCATTGACAGGAGCTAACTATGGCTACACCTTC
CASSPLTGANYGYTF
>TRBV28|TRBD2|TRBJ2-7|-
TGTGCCAGCAGTTTCTACCGGACTAGCGGGAGTTACGAGCAGTACTTC
CASSFYRTSGSYEQYF
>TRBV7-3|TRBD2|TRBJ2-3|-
TGTGCCAGCAGCCCCCTTCTAACTAGCGGGCCGGCCACAGATACGCAGTATTTT
CASSPLLTSGPATDTQYF
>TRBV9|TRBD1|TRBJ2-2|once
TGTGCCAGCAGTACAGGGGGCCGGGTCACCGGGGAGCTGTTTTTT
CASSTGGRVTGELFF
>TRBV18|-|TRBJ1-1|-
TGTGCCAGCTCACTACAAAAGATGGGGGGGGTGGAAGCTTTCTTT
CASSLQKMGGVEAFF
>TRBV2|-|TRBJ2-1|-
TGTGCCAGCAGTGAGTCCGTGTATGAGCAGTTCTTC
CASSESVYEQFF
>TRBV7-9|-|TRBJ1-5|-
TGTGCCAGCAGCTTAGAAGGAGGCAATCAGCCCCAGCATTTT
CASSLEGGNQPQHF
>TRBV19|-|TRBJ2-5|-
TGTGCCAGTAGTATAGGGACAGTTGAGACCCAGTACTTC
CASSIGTVETQYF
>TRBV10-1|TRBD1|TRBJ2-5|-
TGCGCCAGCAGGTTACAGGGGGCTAGGGAGACCCAGTACTTC
CASRLQGARETQYF
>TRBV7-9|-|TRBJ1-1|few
TGTGCCAGCAGCCCCTCCCGAGGAAACACTGAAGCTTTCTTT
CASSPSRGNTEAFF
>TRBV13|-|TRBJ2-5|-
TGTGCCAGCAGCGGGGGGCAAGAGACCCAGTACTTC
CASSGGQETQYF
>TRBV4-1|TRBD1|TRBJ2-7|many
TGCGCCAGCAGCCAAGATTATCCCTCCGGGACAGGTTCCTACGAGCAGTACTTC
CASSQDYPSGTGSYEQYF
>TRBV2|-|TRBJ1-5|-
TGTGCCAGCAATCGAGGGCGCGGCAGCAATCAGCCCCAGCATTTT
CASNRGRGSNQPQHF
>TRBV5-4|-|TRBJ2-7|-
TGTGCCAGCAGCTTTGGGGCCTCCTACGAGCAGTACTTC
CASSFGASYEQYF
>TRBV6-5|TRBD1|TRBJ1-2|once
TGTGCCAGCAGTTACTCGAGGACAGGGGGCTCCTATGGCTACACCTTC
CASSYSRTGGSYGYTF